These T cell receptor beta chains were read from a single sample in a study of blood T cell repertoires in COVID-19. Profiling relied on immunoSEQ multiplex PCR, and the TCRdb table lists in-frame clones only, not all of them. Of over 250,000 clones listed, 83% are singletons. Material for sequencing was peripheral blood. The source is a woman aged 50 to 65 who had recovered from COVID-19. Each CDR3 is given with its conserved first and last residue. Each record gives: V gene, J gene, clone size, D gene, CDR3 protein, CDR3 DNA. A D gene is named only where the DNA matches it firmly. Not every row has a clone size; where given, it reads once, few, many or a size class.

TRBV3-1/TRBV3-2	TRBJ1-2	.	.	CASSARTAELGVYGYTF	TGTGCCAGCAGCGCCAGGACAGCGGAATTGGGGGTCTATGGCTACACCTTC
TRBV7-2	TRBJ2-3	.	TRBD2	CASSSGLAGGMDTQYF	TGTGCCAGCAGCTCTGGACTAGCGGGGGGAATGGATACGCAGTATTTT
TRBV5-1	TRBJ2-5	.	TRBD2	CASSLGLAQETQYF	TGCGCCAGCAGCTTGGGACTAGCTCAAGAGACCCAGTACTTC
TRBV2	TRBJ1-4	.	TRBD1	CASSGVFGQEEEKLFF	TGTGCCAGCAGTGGGGTTTTTGGACAGGAGGAGGAAAAACTGTTTTTT
TRBV5-4	TRBJ2-1	.	.	CASSLTDNEQFF	TGTGCCAGCAGCTTGACTGACAATGAGCAGTTCTTC
TRBV12-5	TRBJ2-3	.	.	CASGLGDSGADTQYF	TGTGCTAGTGGTTTGGGCGACTCGGGGGCAGATACGCAGTATTTT
TRBV5-4	TRBJ2-7	.	TRBD1	CASSLGTGPYEQYF	TGTGCCAGCAGCTTGGGGACAGGGCCCTACGAGCAGTACTTC
TRBV19	TRBJ1-6	.	TRBD1	CASSIGTANSPLHF	TGTGCCAGTAGTATCGGGACAGCAAATTCACCCCTCCACTTT
TRBV19	TRBJ2-7	.	.	CASSIADGAYEQYF	TGTGCCAGTAGTATCGCGGACGGGGCCTACGAGCAGTACTTC
TRBV5-1	TRBJ2-4	.	.	CASSLESRGPNIQYF	TGCGCCAGCAGCTTGGAGTCCAGGGGCCCAAACATTCAGTACTTC
TRBV7-2	TRBJ1-2	.	TRBD1	CASSLTGQGLGGYTF	TGTGCCAGCAGCTTAACAGGACAGGGGCTGGGTGGCTACACCTTC
TRBV23-1	TRBJ2-5	.	.	CASSRTQTQETQYF	TGCGCCAGCAGTCGAACACAGACCCAAGAGACCCAGTACTTC
TRBV6-2/TRBV6-3	TRBJ1-3	.	.	CASSAQASGNTIYF	TGTGCCAGCAGCGCACAGGCTTCTGGAAACACCATATATTTT
TRBV18	TRBJ2-1	.	TRBD2	CASSPPLGGGPYNEQFF	TGTGCCAGCTCACCACCGCTCGGGGGAGGGCCCTACAATGAGCAGTTCTTC
TRBV4-3	TRBJ1-6	.	.	CASSQEGEVSGSPLHF	TGCGCCAGCAGCCAAGAAGGTGAAGTTAGCGGTTCACCCCTCCACTTT
TRBV5-1	TRBJ2-1	few	TRBD1	CASTPLVDRGLFF	TGCGCCAGCACCCCTCTCGTGGACAGGGGTCTTTTCTTC
TRBV7-9	TRBJ1-5	.	TRBD1	CASSVGGTGVNNQPQHF	TGTGCCAGCAGCGTAGGCGGGACAGGGGTAAACAATCAGCCCCAGCATTTT
TRBV6-6	TRBJ1-2	.	TRBD1	CASSPQTGASFLLNYGYTF	TGTGCCAGCAGTCCCCAAACAGGGGCATCCTTTCTGCTGAACTATGGCTACACCTTC
TRBV4-3	TRBJ2-2	.	.	CASSQDPARATGELFF	TGCGCCAGCAGCCAAGATCCCGCCAGGGCAACCGGGGAGCTGTTTTTT
TRBV3-1/TRBV3-2	TRBJ1-5	.	.	CASSQDPSGQPQHF	TGTGCCAGCAGCCAAGACCCCTCGGGGCAGCCCCAGCATTTT
TRBV24-1	TRBJ2-1	.	TRBD1	CATSDPTGADNEQFF	TGTGCCACCAGTGATCCGACAGGGGCAGACAATGAGCAGTTCTTC
TRBV28	TRBJ2-7	.	TRBD2	CASSSRTSGQYF	TGTGCCAGCAGTTCCAGGACTAGCGGCCAGTACTTC
TRBV7-9	TRBJ2-1	.	.	CASSPIPYNEQFF	TGTGCCAGCAGCCCTATCCCCTACAATGAGCAGTTCTTC
TRBV6-2/TRBV6-3	TRBJ1-2	.	.	CASSYLAASPYGYTF	TGTGCCAGCAGTTACCTAGCCGCCTCTCCTTATGGCTACACCTTC
TRBV4-2	TRBJ1-5	.	.	CASSRGGPDQPQHF	TGTGCCAGCAGCCGGGGGGGGCCTGATCAGCCCCAGCATTTT
TRBV28	TRBJ1-1	.	TRBD1	CASSLDFRQGVNTEAFF	TGTGCCAGCAGTTTAGACTTCCGACAGGGGGTGAACACTGAAGCTTTCTTT
TRBV19	TRBJ2-2	few	.	CASSGGASWGTGELFF	TGTGCCAGTAGCGGCGGAGCTAGCTGGGGCACCGGGGAGCTGTTTTTT
TRBV27	TRBJ1-2	.	TRBD1	CASTRGQGANYGYTF	TGTGCCAGCACCCGAGGACAGGGGGCTAACTATGGCTACACCTTC
TRBV30	TRBJ2-5	.	TRBD2	CAWSVGLAVGGGSETQYF	TGTGCCTGGAGTGTCGGACTAGCGGTGGGAGGAGGTTCGGAGACCCAGTACTTC
TRBV4-3	TRBJ2-7	.	.	CASSQDGASAAYEQYF	TGCGCCAGCAGCCAAGATGGGGCTAGCGCCGCCTACGAGCAGTACTTC
TRBV3-1/TRBV3-2	TRBJ1-2	.	.	CASSQESGGYTF	TGTGCCAGCAGCCAAGAAAGTGGGGGGTACACCTTC
TRBV7-9	TRBJ1-4	.	.	CASSLTPTANEKLFF	TGTGCCAGCAGCTTGACCCCTACAGCTAATGAAAAACTGTTTTTT